The 16 T cell receptor beta chains below were found in one sample sequenced in a study of cytomegalovirus exposure and HLA in healthy donors. The PCR used 60 Vbeta and 13 Jbeta primers. The data were produced by immunoSEQ multiplex PCR, yet TCRdb's version contains in-frame clones alone and is incomplete. In the table there are 70,000 to 90,000 clones, around three fifths of which are singletons. The specimen sequenced was PBMCs. The receptors originated from a woman aged 40 to 50 in good health and CMV-seropositive.

This clone occurred a few times. J is TRBJ1-1 and V is TRBV4-3; D not certain. This CDR3 has 13 amino acids. The ends were cut back, 0 bases at V and 1 base at J, with 3 bases in the middle. The germline CDR1 and CDR2 sequences are LGHNA and YSLEER. In DNA form, the CDR3 reads TGCGCCAGCAGCCAAGATAGGAACACTGAAGCTTTCTTT. It translates to CASSQDRNTEAFF.

The CDR3 DNA reads TGTGCCAGCAGCGTTAGCGGGAGGGCCGGTACGCAGTATTTT. Its protein product is CASSVSGRAGTQYF. This chain joins TRBV5-4 and TRBJ2-3; 11 bases are a match to TRBD2. The CDR3 spans 14 residues. The V segment lost 4 bases and the J segment 8 bases; nucleotides outside the gene matches: 6. Germline CDR1 reads SGHNT; CDR2 reads YYREEE (reference sequence).

This clone was counted between two and nine times. The rearrangement links TRBV4-3 to TRBJ2-2; 7 positions agree with TRBD2. The germline V gene encodes CDR1 LGHNA and CDR2 YSLEER. Germline trimming cut 0 bases from V and 6 bases from J; bases unmatched to any gene: 4. There are 15 residues in the CDR3. CDR3 residues: CASSQETSYAGELFF. The CDR3 nucleotides read TGCGCCAGCAGCCAAGAGACTAGCTACGCCGGGGAGCTGTTTTTT.

V usage is TRBV11-3 and J usage is TRBJ2-2; D is unresolved. Deletions cut 2 bases from V and 2 bases from J, with 12 bases between. Germline lookup yields CDR1 SGHNT and CDR2 YENEEA. There are 16 residues in the CDR3. The CDR3 protein is CASSLNSGPNTGELFF. As DNA, the CDR3 is TGTGCCAGCAGCTTAAACTCAGGCCCAAACACCGGGGAGCTGTTTTTT.

This clone has only a few counts. The V and J genes are TRBV7-6 and TRBJ2-5, with D possibly being TRBD1 (7 bases). The CDR3 covers 15 residues. From germline, CDR1 is SGHVS and CDR2 FNYEAQ. Trimming removed 4 bases at V and 5 bases at J, with 17 bases between. This CDR3 reads CASSSYRGAGETQYF. The DNA for the CDR3 is TGTGCCAGCAGCTCTTACAGGGGCGCGGGGGAGACCCAGTACTTC.

This chain joins TRBV5-1 and TRBJ2-7; 7 positions match TRBD1. The CDR3 runs 14 residues. The trim removed 6 bases at V and 3 bases at J, leaving 9 bases unmatched. Per germline, CDR1 SGHRS and CDR2 YFSETQ. The CDR3 protein is CASNPTGSSYEQYF. In DNA form, the CDR3 reads TGCGCCAGCAACCCGACAGGGAGTAGCTACGAGCAGTACTTC.

CDR3 loop: CASSFLDSSYEQYF. CDR3 coding DNA: TGTGCCAGTAGTTTTCTCGACAGTTCCTACGAGCAGTACTTC. V is TRBV19 and J is TRBJ2-7; maybe TRBD1 (5 bases). In germline, CDR1 is LNHDA, CDR2 SQIVND (reference sequence). Deletions cut 5 bases from V and 1 base from J, with 12 bases between. The CDR3 sequence is 14 residues long.

The chain uses TRBV5-1 and TRBJ2-5; the D is unclear. The CDR3 totals 13 residues. Per germline, CDR1 SGHRS and CDR2 YFSETQ. V was cut by 0 bases and J by 4 bases, with 7 bases left in between. CDR3 bases: TGCGCCAGCAGCTTGGCCTGGGCAGAGACCCAGTACTTC. As protein: CASSLAWAETQYF.

This chain joins TRBV28 and TRBJ2-7; D perhaps matches TRBD1 (7 bases). Germline assignment: CDR1 MDHEN and CDR2 SYDVKM. This CDR3 has 14 amino acids. Trimming took off 7 bases at V and 3 bases at J, with 16 bases between the two ends. Here the CDR3 reads CASTNAGQFYEQYF. The CDR3 DNA reads as TGTGCCAGCACAAACGCGGGACAGTTCTACGAGCAGTACTTC.

The V and J genes are TRBV28 and TRBJ2-7; D is ambiguous. The CDR3 runs 12 residues. V dropped 4 bases and J dropped 2 bases, with 6 bases sitting between them. Looked up from germline, CDR1 is MDHEN and CDR2 is SYDVKM. The CDR3 DNA reads TGTGCCAGCAGTTCCGAGCCCTACGAGCAGTACTTC. It encodes CASSSEPYEQYF.

V and J are TRBV6-1 and TRBJ2-7, with D perhaps matching TRBD2 (7 bases). V lost 1 base, J lost 9 bases, and 22 bases lay in between. Germline values: CDR1 MNHNS, CDR2 SASEGT. This CDR3 region has 16 residues. The CDR3 reads CASSEGTGGFKMWQYF. In nucleotides, the CDR3 is TGTGCCAGCAGTGAAGGTACGGGGGGCTTTAAGATGTGGCAGTACTTC.

The chain combines TRBV5-1 with TRBJ2-7; 11 bases map to TRBD2. CDR1 and CDR2 (germline): SGHRS, YFSETQ. V trimming: 0 bases; J trimming: 7 bases; junction bases outside the gene matches: 6. The CDR3 covers 15 residues. CDR3 sequence (DNA): TGCGCCAGCAGCTTGGGAGCTAGCGGGAGGAGAGAGCAGTACTTC. It is translated as CASSLGASGRREQYF.

The J gene is TRBJ1-1, the V gene TRBV6-6; D gene uncertain. Germline CDR1 and CDR2: MNHNY and SVGAGI (reference sequence). Trimming shortened V by 11 bases and J by 0 bases, and 7 bases separated the two germline ends. This CDR3 comprises 11 residues. This chain's CDR3 is CAGGMNTEAFF. The CDR3 coding sequence is TGTGCCGGCGGGATGAACACTGAAGCTTTCTTT.

The chain uses TRBV4-1 and TRBJ2-7, with a weak D call TRBD1 (5 bases). The CDR3 contains 16 residues. Germline V lookup: CDR1 MGHRA, CDR2 YSYEKL. Trimming removed 0 bases from V and 4 bases from J, with 16 bases in between. The CDR3 coding sequence is TGCGCCAGCAGCCAAGAGGGAAGTTGGCAGGGATACGAGCAGTACTTC. This gives the protein CASSQEGSWQGYEQYF.

The chain uses TRBV15 and TRBJ1-1, with 9 bases fitting TRBD1. The V gene end was trimmed by 4 bases and the J gene end by 4 bases; junction bases not matched to a gene: 7. CDR3 size: 15 residues. Per germline, CDR1 LNHNV and CDR2 YYDKDF (reference sequence). CDR3 loop: CATSKDRGSGTEAFF. The CDR3 DNA reads TGTGCCACCAGCAAGGACAGGGGATCGGGCACTGAAGCTTTCTTT.

The chain uses TRBV9 and TRBJ2-5, with D unresolved. Trimming took off 7 bases at V and 0 bases at J, with 13 bases between the two ends. Germline CDR1 is SGDLS and CDR2 is YYNGEE. The CDR3 covers 14 residues. CDR3 amino acids: CASAERSYQETQYF. CDR3 DNA: TGTGCCAGCGCCGAGCGTTCCTACCAAGAGACCCAGTACTTC.